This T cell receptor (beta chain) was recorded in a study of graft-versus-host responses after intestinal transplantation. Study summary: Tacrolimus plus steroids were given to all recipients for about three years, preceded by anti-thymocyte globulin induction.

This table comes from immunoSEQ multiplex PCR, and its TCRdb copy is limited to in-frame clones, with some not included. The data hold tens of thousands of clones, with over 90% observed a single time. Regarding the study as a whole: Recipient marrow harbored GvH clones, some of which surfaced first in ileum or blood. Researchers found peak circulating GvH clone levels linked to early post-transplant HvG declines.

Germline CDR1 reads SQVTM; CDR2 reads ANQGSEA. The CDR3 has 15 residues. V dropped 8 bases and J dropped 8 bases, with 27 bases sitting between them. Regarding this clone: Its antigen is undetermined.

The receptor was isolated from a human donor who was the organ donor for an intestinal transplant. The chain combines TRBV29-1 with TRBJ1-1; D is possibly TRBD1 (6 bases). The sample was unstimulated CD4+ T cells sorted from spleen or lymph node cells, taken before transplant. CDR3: CSSKRGRQDVLEAFF. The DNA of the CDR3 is TGCAGCTCAAAACGTGGGAGACAGGACGTTTTAGAAGCTTTCTTT.